One and the same sample provided the 17 T cell receptor beta chains below, sequenced in a study of T cell repertoires in cytomegalovirus infection. One entry per CDR3 protein results from TCRdb running MiXCR on the reads. The sample includes approximately 76,000 distinct CDR3 sequences, more than 20% of them seen just once. Antigens of these TCRs are unknown. Here the sequenced sample was CD8+ T cells from cultured PBMCs, taken from culture after CMV antigen stimulation. These receptors originate from a human donor in good health (CMV status not recorded). Some clones in this sample may be carry-over from other donors' samples.

This clonotype was seen repeatedly, ten times or more. The chain joins TRBV7-2 to TRBJ2-3; D gene ambiguous. Germline V gene sequence: CDR1 SGHTA, CDR2 FQGNSA. The V end lost 3 bases, the J end lost 5 bases, and 18 bases lay between the germline ends. This CDR3 has 16 residues. CDR3 DNA: TGTGCCAGCAGCTTCCGAGGAAATGTTTTAATAGATACGCAGTATTTT. It is translated as CASSFRGNVLIDTQYF.

This clonotype was seen many times. This rearrangement joins TRBV7-2 to TRBJ2-7, with 8 nucleotides matching TRBD1. The V segment lost 5 bases and the J segment 4 bases; nucleotides outside the gene matches: 7. CDR3 length equals 14 residues. Germline V gene lookup returns CDR1 SGHTA and CDR2 FQGNSA. CDR3 in DNA: TGTGCCAGCAGCCTAGGACAGGGATTTTACGAGCAGTACTTC. It encodes CASSLGQGFYEQYF.

This clonotype has only a few counts. This chain uses TRBV6-5 with TRBJ2-2, with a possible D match to TRBD2 (5 bases). Germline V lookup: CDR1 MNHEY, CDR2 SVGAGI. The V gene lost 3 bases and the J gene lost 8 bases, with 10 bases spanning the gap. The CDR3 length is 13 residues. The CDR3 here is CASSYNRGGELFF. In nucleotides, the CDR3 is TGTGCCAGCAGTTATAACCGCGGGGGGGAGCTGTTTTTT.

The chain couples TRBV12-5 to TRBJ1-1, with D unclear. With 1 base removed from V and 9 bases from J, the gap between germline ends came to 12 bases. The germline V gene has CDR1 LGHNT and CDR2 FRNRAP. The CDR3 runs to 13 residues. CDR3 DNA sequence: TGTGCTAGTGGTTTGGAACGGGAAGTAAAAGCTTTCTTT. It yields the protein CASGLEREVKAFF.

This chain connects TRBV12-3 or TRBV12-4 to TRBJ2-1; possibly TRBD2 for D (6 bases). The CDR3 is 13 amino acids. Trimming shortened V by 7 bases and J by 4 bases, and 11 bases separated the two germline ends. The chain's CDR3 is CASTPGLYNEQFF. DNA for the CDR3: TGTGCCAGCACCCCGGGACTTTACAATGAGCAGTTCTTC.

In its sample, this clonotype was seen many times. The gene calls are TRBV12-3 or TRBV12-4 and TRBJ1-2; 7 nucleotides match TRBD1. V dropped 2 bases and J dropped 7; count of bases not matched to a gene: 7. The CDR3 spans 14 residues. CDR3 amino acids: CASSLRGGAGGYTF. The CDR3 DNA reads TGTGCCAGCAGTTTAAGAGGGGGCGCCGGTGGCTACACCTTC.

The table lists this clonotype with many counts. V is TRBV6-2 or TRBV6-3 and J is TRBJ2-7; maybe TRBD2 (6 bases). Germline V gene sequence: CDR1 MNHEY, CDR2 SVGEGT. Trimming pared 0 bases from V and 4 bases from J, leaving 10 bases between. CDR3 length: 14 amino acids. Here the CDR3 reads CASSYSSRGYEQYF. CDR3 sequence (DNA): TGTGCCAGCAGTTACTCTTCTCGGGGGTACGAGCAGTACTTC.

There are a few counts of this clonotype. This chain uses TRBV11-3 with TRBJ2-2; 11 bases are shared with TRBD2. The CDR3 runs 18 residues. J was trimmed by 0 bases and V by 1 base; bases with no gene match: 4. Per germline, CDR1 SGHNT and CDR2 YENEEA. The CDR3 reads CASSLGTSGPANTGELFF. The CDR3 nucleotides read TGTGCCAGCAGCTTAGGGACTAGCGGGCCAGCGAACACCGGGGAGCTGTTTTTT.

V is TRBV7-9 and J is TRBJ2-7, with 9 bases that match TRBD1. J was trimmed by 3 bases and V by 5 bases; bases with no gene match: 14. Germline CDR1 is SEHNR and CDR2 is FQNEAQ (reference sequence). This CDR3 region has 17 residues. CDR3 amino acids: CASSGPGQGKEDYEQYF. The CDR3 region has the DNA TGTGCCAGCAGCGGACCGGGACAGGGAAAGGAAGACTACGAGCAGTACTTC. Full variable domain (rest looked up from reference TRBV7-9 and TRBJ2-7): DTGVSQNPRHKITKRGQNVTFRCDPISEHNRLYWYRQTLGQGPEFLTYFQNEAQLEKSRLLSDRFSAERPKGSFSTLEIQRTEQGDSAMYLCASSGPGQGKEDYEQYFGPGTRLTVT.

The V gene is TRBV20-1, the J gene TRBJ2-7, with TRBD2 matching over 9 bases. Germline V lookup: CDR1 DFQATT, CDR2 SNEGSKA (reference sequence). The CDR3 runs to 14 residues. V dropped 3 bases and J dropped 1; count of bases not matched to a gene: 4. CDR3 sequence: CSARTLAGSYEQYF. The CDR3 DNA is TGCAGTGCTAGGACCCTAGCGGGGTCCTACGAGCAGTACTTC.

The V and J genes are TRBV19 and TRBJ1-1, with 9 bases aligning to TRBD1. V shed 5 bases and J 4 bases; nucleotides not matched to a gene: 5. This CDR3 comprises 14 residues. Germline-derived CDR1 and CDR2 are LNHDA and SQIVND (reference sequence). CDR3 DNA sequence: TGTGCCAGTAGTTGGACAGGGGAGGGCACTGAAGCTTTCTTT. This sequence encodes CASSWTGEGTEAFF. Full variable domain (rest looked up from reference TRBV19 and TRBJ1-1): DGGITQSPKYLFRKEGQNVTLSCEQNLNHDAMYWYRQDPGQGLRLIYYSQIVNDFQKGDIAEGYSVSREKKESFPLTVTSAQKNPTAFYLCASSWTGEGTEAFFGQGTRLTVV.

This clonotype was seen repeatedly, ten times or more. The rearrangement joins TRBV24-1 to TRBJ2-3; 9 nucleotides align to TRBD1. Germline values: CDR1 KGHDR, CDR2 SFDVKD. The ends lost 3 bases at V and 2 bases at J; junction bases unmatched: 14. CDR3 length: 19 residues. The CDR3 here is CATSDTKGQGTDPTDTQYF. The CDR3 DNA follows: TGTGCCACCAGTGATACCAAAGGACAGGGGACCGACCCCACAGATACGCAGTATTTT.

This clonotype was detected only a few times. The rearrangement links TRBV5-1 to TRBJ2-2, with 9 bases matching TRBD1. Germline CDR1 reads SGHRS; CDR2 reads YFSETQ. The CDR3 is 16 amino acids. V lost 4 bases, J lost 3 bases, and 7 bases stayed unmatched. The CDR3 region has the DNA TGCGCCAGCAGCCTCACTGGACAGGGGTACACCGGGGAGCTGTTTTTT. Amino acid sequence: CASSLTGQGYTGELFF. Complete variable domain (other parts from reference TRBV5-1 and TRBJ2-2): KAGVTQTPRYLIKTRGQQVTLSCSPISGHRSVSWYQQTPGQGLQFLFEYFSETQRNKGNFPGRFSGRQFSNSRSEMNVSTLELGDSALYLCASSLTGQGYTGELFFGEGSRLTVL.

This clonotype was detected only once. CDR3 nucleotides: TGTGCCTGGAGTGTGGATTTCAGCAATCAGCCCCAGCATTTT. This encodes CAWSVDFSNQPQHF. The J gene is TRBJ1-5, the V gene TRBV30; D not certain. The V end lost 0 bases, the J end lost 1 base, and 7 bases lay between the germline ends. CDR1 and CDR2 from the germline V gene are GTSNPN and SVGIG (reference sequence). The CDR3 covers 14 residues.

V is TRBV7-9 and J is TRBJ2-7; D possibly uses TRBD1 or TRBD2 (5 bases each). The CDR3 runs 15 residues. CDR1 is SEHNR and CDR2 is FQNEAQ in the germline V gene (reference sequence). V lost 7 bases, J lost 3 bases, and 19 bases lay in between. CDR3 in amino acids: CASTSTGIGGYEQYF. For the CDR3, the DNA is TGTGCCAGCACTTCGACGGGGATTGGGGGCTACGAGCAGTACTTC.

By sample fraction, this clonotype is medium-sized (0.01 to 0.1%). This chain uses TRBV6-1 with TRBJ2-3; tentative D call: TRBD2 (5 bases). Trimming shortened V by 6 bases and J by 2 bases, and 12 bases separated the two germline ends. This CDR3 contains 14 residues. The germline CDR1 and CDR2 sequences are MNHNS and SASEGT. CDR3 in amino acids: CASRPRGFTDTQYF. CDR3 in DNA: TGTGCCAGCAGACCACGGGGTTTCACAGATACGCAGTATTTT.

This clonotype was observed a handful of times. V usage is TRBV11-2 and J usage is TRBJ2-7; D is perhaps TRBD2 (6 bases). Trimming stripped 1 base from V and 6 bases from J, with 16 bases between. The CDR3 is 15 amino acids. Per the germline V gene, CDR1 is SGHAT and CDR2 is FQNNGV. CDR3 sequence: CASSLGGLVVGEQYF. The DNA for the CDR3 is TGTGCCAGCAGCTTAGGGGGACTGGTGGTGGGCGAGCAGTACTTC.